Each of the 5 T cell receptor beta chains below was sequenced from the same sample in a study of blood T cell repertoires in COVID-19. Assay: immunoSEQ multiplex PCR; the TCRdb copy retains only in-frame clones and omits some. The repertoire holds about 59,000 clones, with more than 80% as singletons. Sequencing was done on a sample of peripheral blood. These receptors were collected from a man older than 75 with acute or convalescent COVID-19.

The gene calls are TRBV7-8 and TRBJ1-1; 7 positions match TRBD1. Germline assignment: CDR1 SGHVS and CDR2 FQNEAQ. The CDR3 contains 15 residues. The J segment lost 4 bases and the V segment lost 5 bases, leaving 10 bases of the junction unmatched. CDR3 protein: CASSGRTGDGTEAFF. CDR3 bases: TGTGCCAGCAGCGGACGAACAGGGGATGGCACTGAAGCTTTCTTT.

This clone showed up just a few times. The chain is built from TRBV27 and TRBJ2-1; 8 bases map to TRBD2. Unmatched junction bases numbered 5, after V lost 2 bases and J lost 5 bases. Germline CDR1 is MNHEY and CDR2 is SMNVEV (reference sequence). The CDR3 length is 15 residues. The CDR3 region is CASSLPGGPNNEQFF. The CDR3 DNA is TGTGCCAGCAGTTTACCGGGGGGGCCAAACAATGAGCAGTTCTTC.

There are a few counts of this clone. The chain is built from TRBV30 and TRBJ2-3, with unresolved D. This CDR3 is 12 amino acids long. The V end lost 2 bases, the J end lost 6 bases, and 9 bases lay between the germline ends. The germline CDR1 and CDR2 sequences are GTSNPN and SVGIG (reference sequence). CDR3 nucleotides: TGTGCCTGGAGTCCCTCTCCGGATACGCAGTATTTT. Residues: CAWSPSPDTQYF.

V is TRBV15 and J is TRBJ2-7, with D unresolved. The length of the CDR3 is 12 residues. Germline V gives CDR1 LNHNV, CDR2 YYDKDF (reference sequence). V shed 1 base and J shed 9 bases, with 10 bases lying between them. CDR3 sequence reads: CATSRGEEGQYF. DNA for the CDR3: TGTGCCACCAGCAGAGGAGAGGAAGGGCAGTACTTC. Filled out from reference TRBV15 and TRBJ2-7, the complete variable domain reads DAMVIQNPRYQVTQFGKPVTLSCSQTLNHNVMYWYQQKSSQAPKLLFHYYDKDFNNEADTPDNFQSRRPNTSFCFLDIRSPGLGDTAMYLCATSRGEEGQYFGPGTRLTVT.

This clone has only a few counts. The V and J genes are TRBV7-9 and TRBJ1-4; D is possibly TRBD1 (5 bases). V lost 7 bases and J 7 bases, leaving 16 bases between the germline ends. In germline, CDR1 is SEHNR, CDR2 FQNEAQ (reference sequence). This CDR3 comprises 14 residues. The CDR3 sequence: CASTRLVGAEKLFF. The CDR3 region has the DNA TGTGCCAGCACGAGGTTGGTTGGGGCTGAAAAACTGTTTTTT.